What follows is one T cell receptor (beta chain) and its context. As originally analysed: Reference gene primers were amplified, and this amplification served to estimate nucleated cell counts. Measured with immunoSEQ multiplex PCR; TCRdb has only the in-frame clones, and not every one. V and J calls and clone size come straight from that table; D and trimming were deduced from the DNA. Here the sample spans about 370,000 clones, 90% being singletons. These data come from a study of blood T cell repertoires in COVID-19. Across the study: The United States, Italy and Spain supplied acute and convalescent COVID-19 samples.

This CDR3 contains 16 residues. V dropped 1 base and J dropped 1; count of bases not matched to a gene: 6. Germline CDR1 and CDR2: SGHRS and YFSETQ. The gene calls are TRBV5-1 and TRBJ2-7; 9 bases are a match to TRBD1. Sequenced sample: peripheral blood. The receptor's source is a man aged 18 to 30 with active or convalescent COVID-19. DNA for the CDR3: TGCGCCAGCAGCTTGCAACCCGGGACAGGGTCCTACGAGCAGTACTTC. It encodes CASSLQPGTGSYEQYF.